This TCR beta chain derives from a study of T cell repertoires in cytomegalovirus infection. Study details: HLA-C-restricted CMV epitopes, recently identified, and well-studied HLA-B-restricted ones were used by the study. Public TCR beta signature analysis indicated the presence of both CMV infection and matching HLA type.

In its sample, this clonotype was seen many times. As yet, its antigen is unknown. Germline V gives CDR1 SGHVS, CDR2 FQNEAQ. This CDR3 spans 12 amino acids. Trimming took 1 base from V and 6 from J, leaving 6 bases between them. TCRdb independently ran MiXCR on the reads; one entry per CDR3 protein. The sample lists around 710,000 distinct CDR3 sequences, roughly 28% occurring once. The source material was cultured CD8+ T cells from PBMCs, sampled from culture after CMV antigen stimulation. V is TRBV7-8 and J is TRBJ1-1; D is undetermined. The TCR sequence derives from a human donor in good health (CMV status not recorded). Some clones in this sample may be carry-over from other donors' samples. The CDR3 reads CASSLGRSEAFF. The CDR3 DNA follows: TGTGCCAGCAGCTTAGGCAGATCTGAAGCTTTCTTT.